These 19 T cell receptor beta chains came from one sample sequenced in a study of beta chain features in type 1 diabetes. Study-wide findings and caveats: The study found moderately but significantly shorter TCRB CDR3s in all four CD4+ subsets of Type 1 diabetes patients.

Which antigens these TCRs recognize remains unknown. What was sequenced were expressed TCRB transcripts, since all of the isolated RNA had been reverse transcribed. Produced via immunoSEQ multiplex PCR; TCRdb's table is partial and in-frame only. The repertoire holds 500,000 to 800,000 clones, under 15% seen once, with approximately 0.11% in the top ten. The specimen was naive CD4+ T cells from blood. The receptors originated from a man aged 30 to 45 with type 1 diabetes.

This clone has more than one count but fewer than ten. The CDR3, as DNA: TGTGCCTGGAGTCCAGGGGGCCGGCAGTTCTTC. It specifies CAWSPGGRQFF. This chain joins TRBV30 and TRBJ2-1; 8 bases are a match to TRBD1. J was trimmed by 12 bases and V by 2 bases; bases with no gene match: 3. Germline lookup yields CDR1 GTSNPN and CDR2 SVGIG (reference sequence). This CDR3 contains 11 residues.

This clone was observed a handful of times. The CDR3 loop is CASSKARGGDTQYF. DNA for the CDR3: TGTGCCAGCAGCAAAGCCAGGGGAGGCGATACGCAGTATTTT. The V call is TRBV21-1, the J call TRBJ2-3. TRBV21-1 is reported as a pseudogene. The CDR3 spans 14 residues.

This clone was counted a few times. This chain connects TRBV2 to TRBJ1-6; weak D call: TRBD1 (6 bases). CDR1 and CDR2 (germline): SNHLY, FYNNEI. This CDR3 region has 12 residues. Trimming stripped 8 bases from V and 7 bases from J, with 9 bases between. The CDR3 loop reads CASEQGNSPLHF. The CDR3 bases are TGTGCCAGCGAACAGGGCAATTCACCCCTCCACTTT.

This clone was detected a few times. The V and J genes are TRBV4-3 and TRBJ1-3; tentative D call: TRBD1 (5 bases). V lost 0 bases and J lost 3, with 18 bases in between. CDR3 size: 18 residues. Per germline, CDR1 LGHNA and CDR2 YSLEER. The CDR3 region has the DNA TGCGCCAGCAGCCAAGATCGGCGGTTGGGGACTGGTGGAAACACCATATATTTT. This sequence encodes CASSQDRRLGTGGNTIYF.

This clone was seen ten or more times. J is TRBJ2-3 and V is TRBV19; 7 nucleotides match TRBD2. The V gene's germline CDR1 is LNHDA and CDR2 SQIVND (reference sequence). V lost 6 bases to trimming and J lost 1 base; unmatched junction nucleotides: 1. The CDR3 contains 13 residues. CDR3 loop: CASRSGGTDTQYF. Here the CDR3 DNA reads TGTGCCAGTAGAAGCGGGGGCACAGATACGCAGTATTTT.

This clone occurred a few times. This chain connects TRBV9 to TRBJ1-6; 7 positions match TRBD1. Germline assignment: CDR1 SGDLS and CDR2 YYNGEE. The ends lost 4 bases at V and 9 bases at J; junction bases unmatched: 4. The CDR3 contains 13 residues. In DNA, the CDR3 is TGTGCCAGCAGCCCCCACAGGGGTTCACCCCTCCACTTT. Translated: CASSPHRGSPLHF.

The rearrangement joins TRBV5-1 to TRBJ2-1, with no clear D. There are 13 residues in the CDR3. CDR1 SGHRS and CDR2 YFSETQ come from the germline V gene. The V end was cut by 7 bases, the J end by 4 bases, with 12 bases between. The CDR3 region has the DNA TGCGCCAGCTCAGAGGAACATTACAATGAGCAGTTCTTC. The encoded protein is CASSEEHYNEQFF.

A few counts support this clone. The chain has TRBV7-3 and TRBJ2-3; 8 bases are a match to TRBD2. The trim removed 0 bases at V and 4 bases at J, leaving 6 bases unmatched. In germline, CDR1 is SGHTA, CDR2 FQGTGA. The CDR3 is 16 residues long. CDR3 amino acids: CASSLTSASGSDTQYF. The CDR3 DNA is TGTGCCAGCAGCTTAACGTCCGCTAGCGGGTCAGATACGCAGTATTTT.

The rearrangement uses TRBV19 and TRBJ1-2; unclear D gene. The CDR3 totals 13 residues. The V and J ends lost 3 bases and 3 bases respectively, with 8 bases between them. Per germline, CDR1 LNHDA and CDR2 SQIVND (reference sequence). CDR3 protein: CASSMGRDYGYTF. Written as DNA, the CDR3 is TGTGCCAGTAGTATGGGGAGGGACTATGGCTACACCTTC.

The rearrangement joins TRBV7-9 to TRBJ1-1; D is undetermined. The V end lost 1 base, the J end lost 4 bases, and 7 bases lay between the germline ends. The CDR3 runs 13 residues. Per germline, CDR1 SEHNR and CDR2 FQNEAQ (reference sequence). Here the CDR3 reads CASSLGGITEAFF. The CDR3 region has the DNA TGTGCCAGCAGCTTAGGCGGAATCACTGAAGCTTTCTTT.

CDR3: CASSLTVDRVNTEAFF. The CDR3 DNA is TGTGCCAGCAGCTTAACGGTAGACAGGGTGAACACTGAAGCTTTCTTT. J is TRBJ1-1 and V is TRBV7-3; 7 bases map to TRBD1. CDR1 and CDR2 (germline): SGHTA, FQGTGA. The CDR3 sequence is 16 residues long. Trimming cost V 0 bases and J 0 bases; bases outside gene matches: 4.

This clone was counted between two and nine times. This rearrangement joins TRBV7-9 to TRBJ2-7; TRBD1 might be the D (6 bases). V shed 2 bases and J shed 4 bases, with 12 bases lying between them. CDR1 is SEHNR and CDR2 is FQNEAQ in the germline V gene (reference sequence). The CDR3 is 14 residues long. The CDR3 here is CASSLSQGSYEQYF. The CDR3, as DNA: TGTGCCAGCAGCTTAAGTCAGGGGTCGTACGAGCAGTACTTC.

This clone came up a few times. The chain couples TRBV7-9 to TRBJ1-4, with TRBD1 matching over 10 bases. This CDR3 comprises 16 residues. Unmatched junction bases numbered 4, after V lost 5 bases and J lost 1 base. CDR1 SEHNR and CDR2 FQNEAQ come from the germline V gene (reference sequence). This CDR3 is CASSQGQGRTNEKLFF. The DNA of the CDR3 is TGTGCCAGCAGCCAGGGACAGGGGCGAACTAATGAAAAACTGTTTTTT.

This clone was picked up a small number of times. This rearrangement joins TRBV9 to TRBJ2-7; TRBD1 aligns across 12 bases. The CDR3 contains 14 residues. With 4 bases clipped from V and 6 bases from J, the junction kept 5 bases outside the gene matches. From germline, CDR1 is SGDLS and CDR2 YYNGEE. The CDR3 sequence is CASSSGTGGAEQYF. The DNA of the CDR3 is TGTGCCAGCAGCTCTGGGACAGGGGGCGCCGAGCAGTACTTC.

This chain links TRBV28 with TRBJ2-7, with TRBD1 matching over 8 bases. Germline V gene sequence: CDR1 MDHEN, CDR2 SYDVKM. The CDR3 is 13 residues long. J lost 4 bases, V lost 5 bases, and 4 bases had no gene match. CDR3 nucleotides: TGTGCCAGCAGTCCTCGGGACAGGTACGAGCAGTACTTC. This codes for CASSPRDRYEQYF.

Points on this clone: This sample also contains other DNA sequences that code for the same CDR3. The chain links TRBV7-9 to TRBJ2-5; 11 bases agree with TRBD1. V gave up 5 bases and J gave up 5 bases; unmatched junction bases: 7. CDR1 is SEHNR, CDR2 FQNEAQ, per germline (reference sequence). The CDR3 covers 15 residues. Written as DNA, the CDR3 is TGTGCCAGCAGCCCAGGACAGGGGGCCGGGGAGACCCAGTACTTC. It translates to CASSPGQGAGETQYF.

As to this clone: The sample has other DNA sequences that encode this CDR3 too. The J gene is TRBJ1-1, the V gene TRBV4-3; D is perhaps TRBD1 (6 bases). Germline V CDR1 and CDR2: LGHNA, YSLEER. V lost 0 bases to trimming and J lost 5 bases, with 7 bases between them. The CDR3 runs 13 residues. CDR3: CASSQEGGTEAFF. The CDR3 bases are TGCGCCAGCAGCCAAGAAGGGGGGACTGAAGCTTTCTTT.

This rearrangement joins TRBV6-1 to TRBJ1-2; 7 nucleotides agree with TRBD1. This CDR3 spans 16 amino acids. In germline, CDR1 is MNHNS, CDR2 SASEGT. Trimming cost V 0 bases and J 4 bases; bases outside gene matches: 8. CDR3: CASSEARAGGGYGYTF. CDR3 sequence (DNA): TGTGCCAGCAGTGAAGCCAGGGCAGGGGGAGGCTATGGCTACACCTTC.

CDR3 DNA sequence: TGTGCCAGCAGCCCGGCCGGGCCAAGTGAGCAGTACTTC. This sequence encodes CASSPAGPSEQYF. The V and J genes are TRBV7-2 and TRBJ2-7; D unclear. The CDR3 has 13 residues. Trimming took off 5 bases at V and 7 bases at J, with 15 bases between the two ends. Germline loops: CDR1 SGHTA, CDR2 FQGNSA. Together with reference TRBV7-2 and TRBJ2-7, the CDR3 gives the full variable domain: GAGVSQSPSNKVTEKGKDVELRCDPISGHTALYWYRQSLGQGLEFLIYFQGNSAPDKSGLPSDRFSAERTGGSVSTLTIQRTQQEDSAVYLCASSPAGPSEQYFGPGTRLTVT.